This T cell receptor beta chain was identified in a study of blood T cell repertoires in COVID-19. Turning to the study itself: Some COVID-19 samples were acute and others convalescent; all came from the United States, Italy and Spain. The cDNA or gDNA used as material had been derived from T cells, B-cell-depleted T cells, or PBMCs.

This clone was detected only a few times. The germline gives CDR1 WNHNN, CDR2 SYGVQD (reference sequence). V trimming: 1 base; J trimming: 6 bases; junction bases outside the gene matches: 3. The CDR3 contains 14 residues. Source study methods: Amplified reference gene primers provided the basis for estimating nucleated cell counts. The table came from immunoSEQ multiplex PCR; TCRdb's copy has only in-frame clones and leaves some out. V, J and clone size were drawn from that table, and D and trimming were deduced from the DNA. Here the sample spans 150,000 or so clones, about 80% being singletons. The TCR originated in a woman aged 60-70 years with acute or convalescent COVID-19. V gene TRBV10-1 combines with J gene TRBJ1-2; TRBD1 matches at 9 bases. The sample comprised peripheral blood. CDR3 sequence: CASSEWTGEHGYTF. In nucleotides, the CDR3 is TGCGCCAGCAGTGAGTGGACAGGGGAGCATGGCTACACCTTC.